Listed below are T cell receptor beta chains from one sample, sequenced in a study of identical twins. TCRdb reanalysed the 5' RACE reads using MiXCR and keeps one entry per CDR3 protein. The repertoire holds about 690,000 distinct CDR3 sequences, with around 6.1% as singletons. Sequences were obtained from naive T cells sorted from blood. These receptors were taken from a man between 18 and 35 years old in good health. Each CDR3 is given with its conserved first and last residue. A D gene is named only where the DNA matches it firmly. Clone size is not always given. Where it is, it says once, few, many or a class for expanded clones.

v_call: TRBV7-9
d_call: TRBD2
j_call: TRBJ2-3
clone_size: many
cdr3_aa: CASSTSRLAGVDTQYF
cdr3_nt: TGTGCCAGCAGCACCTCGCGACTAGCGGGAGTAGATACGCAGTATTTT

v_call: TRBV5-6
d_call: TRBD2
j_call: TRBJ2-2
clone_size: many
cdr3_aa: CASSLRGLVGGELFF
cdr3_nt: TGTGCCAGCAGCCTGAGGGGACTAGTAGGCGGGGAGCTGTTTTTT

v_call: TRBV24-1
d_call: .
j_call: TRBJ2-3
clone_size: many
cdr3_aa: CATSDFSVDGTDTQYF
cdr3_nt: TGTGCCACCAGTGATTTCTCCGTTGACGGCACAGATACGCAGTATTTT

v_call: TRBV5-1
d_call: .
j_call: TRBJ1-1
clone_size: many
cdr3_aa: CASSLVTGTLNTEAFF
cdr3_nt: TGCGCCAGCAGCTTGGTGACAGGAACCCTGAACACTGAAGCTTTCTTT

v_call: TRBV6-2/TRBV6-3
d_call: .
j_call: TRBJ1-5
clone_size: few
cdr3_aa: CASSCSGVMGNQPQHF
cdr3_nt: TGTGCCAGCAGTTGCTCTGGGGTGATGGGCAATCAGCCCCAGCATTTT

v_call: TRBV6-1
d_call: TRBD2
j_call: TRBJ2-1
clone_size: many
cdr3_aa: CASSPDILAVYNEQFF
cdr3_nt: TGTGCCAGCAGCCCTGATATCCTAGCGGTATACAATGAGCAGTTCTTC

v_call: TRBV4-3
d_call: TRBD1
j_call: TRBJ1-6
clone_size: many
cdr3_aa: CASSQEAGQYNSPLHF
cdr3_nt: TGCGCCAGCAGCCAAGAGGCGGGACAGTATAATTCACCCCTCCACTTT

v_call: TRBV4-1
d_call: .
j_call: TRBJ2-3
clone_size: many
cdr3_aa: CASSQEGGLTDTQYF
cdr3_nt: TGCGCCAGCAGCCAAGAAGGGGGTCTCACAGATACGCAGTATTTT

v_call: TRBV20-1
d_call: TRBD2
j_call: TRBJ2-1
clone_size: .
cdr3_aa: CSAKNLAGGPYNEQFF
cdr3_nt: TGCAGTGCTAAGAACTTGGCGGGAGGGCCCTACAATGAGCAGTTCTTC

v_call: TRBV27
d_call: .
j_call: TRBJ2-1
clone_size: .
cdr3_aa: CASSPREVGGPLFEQFF
cdr3_nt: TGTGCCAGCAGTCCCAGGGAAGTTGGAGGGCCCCTTTTTGAGCAGTTCTTC

v_call: TRBV21-1
d_call: .
j_call: TRBJ2-2
clone_size: many
cdr3_aa: CASSRDHLGPNTGELFF
cdr3_nt: TGTGCCAGCAGCAGGGACCACTTAGGACCGAACACCGGGGAGCTGTTTTTT

v_call: TRBV20-1
d_call: TRBD2
j_call: TRBJ2-1
clone_size: .
cdr3_aa: CSANHRGLAGNEQFF
cdr3_nt: TGCAGTGCTAATCATAGGGGACTAGCCGGAAATGAGCAGTTCTTC

v_call: TRBV28
d_call: .
j_call: TRBJ1-1
clone_size: .
cdr3_aa: CASSSHGGNTEAFF
cdr3_nt: TGTGCCAGCAGCTCCCACGGGGGGAATACTGAAGCTTTCTTT

v_call: TRBV20-1
d_call: TRBD2
j_call: TRBJ2-5
clone_size: .
cdr3_aa: CSAESRDYVETQYF
cdr3_nt: TGCAGTGCTGAATCTCGGGACTACGTCGAGACCCAGTACTTC

v_call: TRBV27
d_call: .
j_call: TRBJ2-7
clone_size: many
cdr3_aa: CASSLGTNSYEQYF
cdr3_nt: TGTGCCAGCAGTCTCGGGACAAACTCCTACGAGCAGTACTTC

v_call: TRBV5-1
d_call: .
j_call: TRBJ2-1
clone_size: many
cdr3_aa: CASRRAGNNEQFF
cdr3_nt: TGCGCCAGCAGGCGGGCGGGAAACAATGAGCAGTTCTTC

v_call: TRBV6-2/TRBV6-3
d_call: .
j_call: TRBJ1-5
clone_size: .
cdr3_aa: CASSSLDSVNQPQHF
cdr3_nt: TGTGCCAGCAGTTCCTTGGACAGCGTCAATCAGCCCCAGCATTTT

v_call: TRBV18
d_call: .
j_call: TRBJ2-2
clone_size: few
cdr3_aa: CASSPLPPGANTGELFF
cdr3_nt: TGTGCCAGCTCACCACTCCCCCCAGGGGCGAACACCGGGGAGCTGTTTTTT

v_call: TRBV5-1
d_call: .
j_call: TRBJ2-1
clone_size: many
cdr3_aa: CASSHEFQGSNEQFF
cdr3_nt: TGCGCCAGCAGTCATGAATTTCAGGGTTCCAATGAGCAGTTCTTC

v_call: TRBV18
d_call: TRBD2
j_call: TRBJ2-7
clone_size: .
cdr3_aa: CASSGGEGNEQYF
cdr3_nt: TGTGCCAGCTCGGGCGGGGAGGGAAACGAGCAGTACTTC

v_call: TRBV5-1
d_call: TRBD1
j_call: TRBJ2-5
clone_size: few
cdr3_aa: CASSLAGTGLETQYF
cdr3_nt: TGCGCCAGCAGCTTGGCGGGGACAGGGCTCGAGACCCAGTACTTC

v_call: TRBV3-1
d_call: .
j_call: TRBJ2-3
clone_size: few
cdr3_aa: CASSQSRSADTQYF
cdr3_nt: TGTGCCAGCAGCCAATCTCGGAGCGCGGATACGCAGTATTTT

v_call: TRBV10-3
d_call: .
j_call: TRBJ2-2
clone_size: many
cdr3_aa: CAISGSFGTLNTGELFF
cdr3_nt: TGTGCCATCAGTGGAAGTTTTGGGACTCTGAACACCGGGGAGCTGTTTTTT

v_call: TRBV28
d_call: TRBD1
j_call: TRBJ2-3
clone_size: many
cdr3_aa: CASSGHRGRTDTQYF
cdr3_nt: TGTGCCAGCAGTGGGCACAGGGGGCGAACAGATACGCAGTATTTT

v_call: TRBV6-1
d_call: TRBD1
j_call: TRBJ1-4
clone_size: .
cdr3_aa: CASRGQTNEKLFF
cdr3_nt: TGTGCCAGCAGGGGACAGACTAATGAAAAACTGTTTTTT

v_call: TRBV6-2/TRBV6-3
d_call: .
j_call: TRBJ2-3
clone_size: many
cdr3_aa: CASSFSGRDTQYF
cdr3_nt: TGTGCCAGCAGTTTCTCAGGTCGGGATACGCAGTATTTT

v_call: TRBV28
d_call: .
j_call: TRBJ2-7
clone_size: .
cdr3_aa: CASSLFGTLRSEQYF
cdr3_nt: TGTGCCAGCAGCTTATTCGGGACTCTGAGGAGCGAGCAGTACTTC

v_call: TRBV18
d_call: TRBD1
j_call: TRBJ2-7
clone_size: many
cdr3_aa: CASSPRQGDEQYF
cdr3_nt: TGTGCCAGCTCACCACGACAGGGGGACGAGCAGTACTTC

v_call: TRBV6-2/TRBV6-3
d_call: .
j_call: TRBJ1-5
clone_size: few
cdr3_aa: CASSYYSNQPQHF
cdr3_nt: TGTGCCAGCAGTTACTATAGCAATCAGCCCCAGCATTTT

v_call: TRBV20-1
d_call: TRBD1
j_call: TRBJ2-7
clone_size: few
cdr3_aa: CSAKGAGTGHTYEQYF
cdr3_nt: TGCAGTGCAAAGGGGGCCGGGACAGGACACACCTACGAGCAGTACTTC

v_call: TRBV20-1
d_call: TRBD1
j_call: TRBJ2-4
clone_size: .
cdr3_aa: CSATEVGQGKNIQYF
cdr3_nt: TGCAGTGCTACAGAAGTGGGACAGGGTAAAAACATTCAGTACTTC

v_call: TRBV25-1
d_call: .
j_call: TRBJ1-6
clone_size: many
cdr3_aa: CASSESGTLSYPLHF
cdr3_nt: TGTGCCAGCAGTGAATCGGGGACGCTTTCATATCCCCTCCACTTT

v_call: TRBV3-1
d_call: .
j_call: TRBJ1-3
clone_size: many
cdr3_aa: CASSQASQRTIYF
cdr3_nt: TGTGCCAGCAGCCAAGCCTCACAGAGGACCATATATTTT

v_call: TRBV15
d_call: TRBD2
j_call: TRBJ2-4
clone_size: many
cdr3_aa: CATSGVLGRENIQYF
cdr3_nt: TGTGCCACCAGCGGGGTTTTAGGGAGGGAAAACATTCAGTACTTC

v_call: TRBV20-1
d_call: .
j_call: TRBJ2-5
clone_size: many
cdr3_aa: CSASPGEETQYF
cdr3_nt: TGCAGTGCTAGTCCAGGGGAAGAGACCCAGTACTTC

v_call: TRBV6-5
d_call: .
j_call: TRBJ2-1
clone_size: .
cdr3_aa: CASSYGRNYNEQFF
cdr3_nt: TGTGCCAGCAGTTACGGCAGAAACTACAATGAGCAGTTCTTC

v_call: TRBV12-3/TRBV12-4
d_call: .
j_call: TRBJ1-4
clone_size: many
cdr3_aa: CASSFAGVEKLFF
cdr3_nt: TGTGCCAGCAGTTTTGCAGGGGTAGAAAAACTGTTTTTT

v_call: TRBV29-1
d_call: .
j_call: TRBJ1-6
clone_size: .
cdr3_aa: CSVRSTAGSPLHF
cdr3_nt: TGCAGCGTCCGCTCCACCGCCGGTTCACCCCTCCACTTT